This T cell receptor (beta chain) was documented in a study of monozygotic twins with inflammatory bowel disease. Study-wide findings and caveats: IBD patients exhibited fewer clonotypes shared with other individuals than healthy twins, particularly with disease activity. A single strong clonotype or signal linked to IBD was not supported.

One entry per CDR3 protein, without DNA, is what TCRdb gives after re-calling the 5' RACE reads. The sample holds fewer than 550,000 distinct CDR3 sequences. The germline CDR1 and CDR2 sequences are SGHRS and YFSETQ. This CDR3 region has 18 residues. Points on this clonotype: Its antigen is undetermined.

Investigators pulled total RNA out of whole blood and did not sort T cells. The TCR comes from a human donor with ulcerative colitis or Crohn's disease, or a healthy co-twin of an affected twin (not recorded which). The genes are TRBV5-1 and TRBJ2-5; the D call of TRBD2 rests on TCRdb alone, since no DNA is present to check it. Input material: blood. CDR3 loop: CASSLPGLAGGPQETQYF.